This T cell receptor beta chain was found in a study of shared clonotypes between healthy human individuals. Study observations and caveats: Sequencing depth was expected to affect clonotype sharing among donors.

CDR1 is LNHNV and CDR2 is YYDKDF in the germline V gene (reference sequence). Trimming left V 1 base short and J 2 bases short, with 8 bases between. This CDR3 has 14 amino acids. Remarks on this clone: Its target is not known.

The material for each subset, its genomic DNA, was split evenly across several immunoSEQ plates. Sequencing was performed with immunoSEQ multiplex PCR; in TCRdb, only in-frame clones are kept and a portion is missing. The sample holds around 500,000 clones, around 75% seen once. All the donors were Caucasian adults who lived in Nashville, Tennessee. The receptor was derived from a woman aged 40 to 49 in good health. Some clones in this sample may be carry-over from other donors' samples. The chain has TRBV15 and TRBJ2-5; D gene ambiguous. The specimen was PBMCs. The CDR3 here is CATSRVVLQETQYF. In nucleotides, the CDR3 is TGTGCCACCAGCAGAGTAGTGTTGCAAGAGACCCAGTACTTC.